The source of this T cell receptor beta chain is a study of cytomegalovirus exposure and HLA in healthy donors. This clone was detected a few times. PCR employed 60 Vbeta and 13 Jbeta primers. The method was immunoSEQ multiplex PCR; TCRdb's version includes in-frame clones alone and lacks a portion of them. The repertoire holds over 100,000 clones, with around 86% as singletons. The CDR3 spans 14 residues. V lost 4 bases and J 8 bases, leaving 15 bases between the germline ends. The V gene's germline CDR1 is SGHNT and CDR2 YYREEE (reference sequence). The receptor comes from a woman between 25 and 40 years old in good health and CMV-seronegative. The sample consisted of PBMCs. J is TRBJ2-2 and V is TRBV5-4; D is uncertain. As DNA, the CDR3 is TGTGCCAGCAGCATCGGAACTCCCAGGGGGGAGCTGTTTTTT. Protein product: CASSIGTPRGELFF.